Listed below are T cell receptor beta chains from one sample, sequenced in a study of cytotoxic CD8 clonotypes in ibrutinib-treated CLL. Clones were sequenced by immunoSEQ multiplex PCR, and TCRdb holds only the in-frame ones, with some missing. The data show 100,000 or so clones, 58% seen once. Material: PBMCs, obtained after 24 months of ibrutinib treatment. The receptor source for this set is a human donor with chronic lymphocytic leukemia. CDR3s include the opening cysteine and the closing phenylalanine or tryptophan. D genes are given only for firm matches. Rows may omit the clone size; those that give it use once, few, many or a size class.

>NA|TRBJ1-1|NA|TRBV27
TGTGCCAGCAGTTCATCTACCCACACTGAAGCTTTCTTT
CASSSSTHTEAFF
>few|TRBJ2-7|TRBD1|TRBV5-1
TGCGCCAGCAGCTTGGAACCGGGACAGGTCTACGAGCAGTACTTC
CASSLEPGQVYEQYF
>NA|TRBJ1-4|NA|TRBV14
TGTGCCAGCAGCCAAGATCTCGGGGGTAATGAAAAACTGTTTTTT
CASSQDLGGNEKLFF
>NA|TRBJ2-1|NA|TRBV30
TGTGCCTGGTCGTGGGGCTCCTACAATGAGCAGTTCTTC
CAWSWGSYNEQFF
>many|TRBJ2-7|TRBD1|TRBV4-2
TGTGCCAGCAGCCAGGGTCCTCTGCCCGGGACAGGGGGGAACGAGCAGTACTTC
CASSQGPLPGTGGNEQYF
>few|TRBJ2-5|NA|TRBV7-2
TGTGCCAGCAGGCCAGAGGGACCAGCCCAACAGTACTTC
CASRPEGPAQQYF
>few|TRBJ1-5|NA|TRBV23-1
TGCGCCAGCAGTCAATATAAGGGGCTTCAGCCCCAGCATTTT
CASSQYKGLQPQHF
>NA|TRBJ1-5|TRBD1|TRBV6-6
TGTGCCAGCAGTTCACATCAAGACAGGGCTCAGCCCCAGCATTTT
CASSSHQDRAQPQHF
>few|TRBJ1-5|NA|TRBV7-9
TGTGCCAGCAGCTTGGCCTCACCAGTTCATAGCAATCAGCCCCAGCATTTT
CASSLASPVHSNQPQHF
>NA|TRBJ2-3|NA|TRBV28
TGTGCCAGCAGAACAATCCGGGATACGCAGTATTTT
CASRTIRDTQYF
>NA|TRBJ2-7|TRBD1|TRBV28
TGTGCCAGCAGTTTATCGGACAGGGCCGGGTACGAGCAGTACTTC
CASSLSDRAGYEQYF
>NA|TRBJ2-6|NA|TRBV4-2
TGTGCCAGCAGCCAAGCTGGCCAGGCGAACTCTGGGGCCAACGTCCTGACTTTC
CASSQAGQANSGANVLTF
>few|TRBJ2-5|NA|TRBV20-1
TGCAGTGCTAGAGTAAAGACCCAGTACTTC
CSARVKTQYF
>few|TRBJ1-1|NA|TRBV11-1
TGTGCCAGCAGCTTCGGACTGGAAAACACTGAAGCTTTCTTT
CASSFGLENTEAFF
>NA|TRBJ1-1|NA|TRBV30
TGTGCCTGGAGGGGACTCAGGGATCTAGAATTTGGTACTGAAGCTTTCTTT
CAWRGLRDLEFGTEAFF
>NA|TRBJ2-7|NA|TRBV25-1
TGTGCCAGCCTCAGGGAAGGGGACTCCTACGAGCAGTACTTC
CASLREGDSYEQYF
>NA|TRBJ2-7|NA|TRBV11-1
TGTGCCAGCAGTCACTCTAATACAGGGTACGAGCAGTACTTC
CASSHSNTGYEQYF
>NA|TRBJ2-1|NA|TRBV6-5
TGTGCCAGCAGTTACGATGGGGAGGAGAATGAGCAGTTCTTC
CASSYDGEENEQFF
>NA|TRBJ2-1|NA|TRBV7-6
TGTGCCAGCAGCTTAGCGCGGCGGAATGACAATGAGCAGTTCTTC
CASSLARRNDNEQFF
>NA|TRBJ2-3|TRBD2|TRBV29-1
TGCAGCGTTTCGGGCGGACTAGCGGGGCCCACAGATACGCAGTATTTT
CSVSGGLAGPTDTQYF
>NA|TRBJ2-2|TRBD2|TRBV29-1
TGCAGCGTCCCCCGGGGGGGGCATGGGGCCGGGGAGCTGTTTTTT
CSVPRGGHGAGELFF
>NA|TRBJ1-1|NA|TRBV27
TGTGCCAGCAGGAAGACAGTTTTGAACACTGAAGCTTTCTTT
CASRKTVLNTEAFF
>once|TRBJ2-1|TRBD2|TRBV5-1
TGCGCCAGCTTCCCTCTAGCGGGGGTTCTCAATGAGCAGTTCTTC
CASFPLAGVLNEQFF
>NA|TRBJ1-1|NA|TRBV11-3
TGTGCCAGCAGCTTAGGGGCCGGAACTGAAGCTTTCTTT
CASSLGAGTEAFF
>NA|TRBJ2-5|NA|TRBV7-6
TGTGCCAGCAGCTTAATGACCAGCCAAGAGACCCAGTACTTC
CASSLMTSQETQYF
>NA|TRBJ2-7|NA|TRBV28
TGTGCCGCTGGGGTTGGGTACGAGCAGTACTTC
CAAGVGYEQYF
>NA|TRBJ2-3|TRBD1|TRBV2
TGTGCCAGCAGTGAGTCGCAGGGGGCCGTAGATACGCAGTATTTT
CASSESQGAVDTQYF
>NA|TRBJ1-2|TRBD1|TRBV7-9
TGTGCCAGCAGCGCTCCGGGACAGGGCGACTATGGCTACACCTTC
CASSAPGQGDYGYTF
>NA|TRBJ2-5|NA|TRBV14
TGTGCCAGCAGCCGCAAAGTGGGTCTCTGGGAGACCCAGTACTTC
CASSRKVGLWETQYF
>few|TRBJ2-7|NA|TRBV7-8
TGTGCCAGCAGCCTACGGGGCCGGAACGAGCAGTACTTC
CASSLRGRNEQYF
>NA|TRBJ2-7|NA|TRBV6-1
TGTGCCAGCAGTGTCGAAAAAGAGTACGAGCAGTACTTC
CASSVEKEYEQYF
>NA|TRBJ2-6|NA|TRBV15
TGTGCCACCAGCAGAGCGGGGGCTGGGGCCAACGTCCTGACTTTC
CATSRAGAGANVLTF
>NA|TRBJ1-6|NA|TRBV10-1
TGCGCCAGCAGGGATTCACCCCTCCACTTT
CASRDSPLHF
>NA|TRBJ1-2|TRBD1|TRBV5-1
TGCGCCAGCAGATATTCGACAGGGGCGAACTATGGCTACACCTTC
CASRYSTGANYGYTF
>few|TRBJ2-3|TRBD2|TRBV25-1
TGTGCCAGCAGTGAACTAGCGGGGGATACCACAGATACGCAGTATTTT
CASSELAGDTTDTQYF
>once|TRBJ2-4|TRBD1|TRBV6-1
TGTGCCAGCAGCCCGGGACAGGGGAGGGTGTACTTC
CASSPGQGRVYF
>NA|TRBJ2-1|NA|TRBV5-8
TGTGCCAGCAGCCCTACAGGGTTAGAGCAGTTCTTC
CASSPTGLEQFF
>many|TRBJ2-7|TRBD2|TRBV9
TGTGCCAGCAGCATTAGCGGGGGCTCGGGGGAGCAGTACTTC
CASSISGGSGEQYF
>once|TRBJ1-6|NA|TRBV7-9
TGTGCCAGCAGCTTAGATTCAGGGAACGGGCTTTCACCCCTCCACTTT
CASSLDSGNGLSPLHF
>few|TRBJ2-5|TRBD1|TRBV28
TGTGCCAGCAGTCCCCGACAGGGGAAAGAGACCCAGTACTTC
CASSPRQGKETQYF
>NA|TRBJ2-3|NA|TRBV9
TGTGCCAGCAGCGTAAGAGGGATCCCCACAGATACGCAGTATTTT
CASSVRGIPTDTQYF
>NA|TRBJ2-7|NA|TRBV5-6
TGTGCCAGCAGGGCAGCGGGCCTTAGCTCCTACGAGCAGTACTTC
CASRAAGLSSYEQYF
>NA|TRBJ2-2|NA|TRBV5-1
TGCGCCAGCAGCTTAGCCAGGGGAATTGCCGGGGAGCTGTTTTTT
CASSLARGIAGELFF
>once|TRBJ2-1|TRBD2|TRBV9
TGTGCCAGCAGCGTAGTAGGAGCGGGGGTCTATGAGCAGTTCTTC
CASSVVGAGVYEQFF
>NA|TRBJ2-3|NA|TRBV2
TGTGCCAGCAGTACCCGGCGTCCTTACACAGATACGCAGTATTTT
CASSTRRPYTDTQYF
>NA|TRBJ1-2|NA|TRBV5-6
TGTGCCAGCAGCTTGGAACAGGCGCATGGCTACACCTTC
CASSLEQAHGYTF
>NA|TRBJ2-3|NA|TRBV25-1
TGTGCCAGCAGTGACTTCTTAAGCCCCACCACAGATACGCAGTATTTT
CASSDFLSPTTDTQYF
>NA|TRBJ2-7|TRBD2|TRBV19
TGTGCCAGTAAATCTATTCGTACGGGCCTAGCGGGGGAGCAGTACTTC
CASKSIRTGLAGEQYF
>NA|TRBJ2-3|NA|TRBV18
TGTGCCAGCTCACCCCCTTCCGGACTCCAATCGGGAAGCACAGATACGCAGTATTTT
CASSPPSGLQSGSTDTQYF
>NA|TRBJ1-2|NA|TRBV21-1
TGTGCCAGCAGCAAAGGCCAAACGGTGACTAACTATGGCTACACCTTC
CASSKGQTVTNYGYTF
>few|TRBJ1-2|TRBD1|TRBV11-1
TGTGCCAGCAGCTTCCCCGACAGGGGGAGGTATGGCTACACCTTC
CASSFPDRGRYGYTF
>NA|TRBJ2-3|TRBD1|TRBV18
TGTGCCAGCTCACCAGGGACAGGGGGCCCAGATACGCAGTATTTT
CASSPGTGGPDTQYF
>NA|TRBJ2-7|TRBD2|TRBV6-5
TGTGCCAGCAGTTTTGGGACTAGCGGATACGAGCAGTACTTC
CASSFGTSGYEQYF